The clone carrying this T cell receptor beta chain was counted many times. The antigen is not known. This sample was included in a study of CD8 T cells in ankylosing spondylitis. Findings of the study overall: A TCR beta motif made of several highly homologous variants seemed typical of ankylosing spondylitis blood. As reported, disease-linked clones showed significant enrichment in matched ankylosing spondylitis synovial fluid. The authors found the disease-linked clones to be CD8+ and relatively rare in peripheral blood.

With molecular barcodes, quantitative 5'-RACE was used to make the TCR beta libraries. Each CDR3 protein is one row after TCRdb ran MiXCR on the 5' RACE reads. The sample includes tens of thousands of distinct CDR3 sequences, 2% to 3% of them seen just once. The CDR3 extends over 17 amino acids. In germline, CDR1 is SGDLS, CDR2 YYNGEE. V shed 1 base and J 7 bases; nucleotides not matched to a gene: 9. V and J are TRBV9 and TRBJ2-1, with TRBD2 matching over 12 bases. The specimen sequenced was blood, either unsorted or a sorted T cell fraction (not recorded which). The origin of this receptor is a female donor with ankylosing spondylitis or in good health (not recorded which). The CDR3 region is CASSVYASGRARNEQFF. The DNA of the CDR3 is TGTGCCAGCAGCGTATATGCTAGCGGGAGGGCCAGGAATGAGCAGTTCTTC.